Here is one TCR beta chain with its context. What it binds is unknown. Trimming at V came to 0 bases and at J to 7 bases, leaving 9 bases not matched to a gene. Looked up from germline, CDR1 is SNHLY and CDR2 is FYNNEI. The CDR3 consists of 16 residues. PCR primers comprised 60 Vbeta and 13 Jbeta primers. Assay used: immunoSEQ multiplex PCR; TCRdb lists only in-frame clones, some missing. Among about 130,000 clones listed, approximately 80% were seen once. As for the donors, each was a healthy bone marrow donor. These data are taken from a study of cytomegalovirus exposure and HLA in healthy donors. General study results and limits: The study carried out a later analysis of TCR beta sequences. It associated some 18,000 of them with specific HLA alleles at a false discovery rate of 0.05.

The material sequenced was PBMCs. The genes are TRBV2 and TRBJ2-1; 7 bases map to TRBD2. This clonotype was sampled from a woman in her thirties or forties in good health and CMV-seronegative. The CDR3 region has the DNA TGTGCCAGCAGTGAAGCCGGACGGGAGGCCGGGAATGAGCAGTTCTTC. It codes for CASSEAGREAGNEQFF.